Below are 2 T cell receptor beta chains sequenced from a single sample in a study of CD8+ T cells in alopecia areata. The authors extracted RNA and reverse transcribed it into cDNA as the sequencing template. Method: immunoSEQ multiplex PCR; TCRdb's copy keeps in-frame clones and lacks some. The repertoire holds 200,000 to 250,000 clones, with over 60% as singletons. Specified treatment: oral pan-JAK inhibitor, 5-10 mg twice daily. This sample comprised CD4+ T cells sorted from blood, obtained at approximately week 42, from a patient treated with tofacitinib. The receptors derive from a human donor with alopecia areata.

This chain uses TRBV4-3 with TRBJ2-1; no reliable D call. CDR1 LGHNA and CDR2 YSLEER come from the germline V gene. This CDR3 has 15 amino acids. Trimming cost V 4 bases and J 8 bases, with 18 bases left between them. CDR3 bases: TGCGCCAGCAGCCTTGGCCAGCCCGGGTCCGATGAGCAGTTCTTC. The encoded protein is CASSLGQPGSDEQFF.

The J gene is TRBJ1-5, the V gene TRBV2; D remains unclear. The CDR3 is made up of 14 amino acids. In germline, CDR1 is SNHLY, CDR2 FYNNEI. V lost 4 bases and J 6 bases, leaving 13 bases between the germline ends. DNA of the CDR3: TGTGCCAGCAGTGTCGGGGAAGGCGGTCAGCCCCAGCATTTT. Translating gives CASSVGEGGQPQHF.